This TCR beta chain was recorded in a study of early T cells in non-severe SARS-CoV-2 infection. CDR1 and CDR2 from the germline V gene are MNHEY and SMNVEV (reference sequence). Trimming shortened V by 0 bases and J by 2 bases, and 10 bases separated the two germline ends. The length of the CDR3 is 15 residues. This clonotype was detected ten times or more. TCRdb itself ran the 5' RACE reads through MiXCR, one entry per CDR3 protein. The sample holds roughly 52,000 distinct CDR3 sequences, around 6.6% seen once. Sequenced material: whole blood, taken at baseline. The genes are TRBV27 and TRBJ1-2; possible D gene TRBD1, 5 bases. This clonotype was obtained from an adult who was a healthcare worker with PCR-confirmed SARS-CoV-2 infection or an uninfected control (not recorded which). CDR3 sequence reads: CASSLSKAGNYGYTF. CDR3 nucleotides: TGTGCCAGCAGTTTATCGAAAGCAGGGAACTATGGCTACACCTTC.